This T cell receptor (beta chain) was sequenced in a study of shared clonotypes between healthy human individuals. Some clones are missing from TCRdb's copy, which holds only in-frame ones; the method was immunoSEQ multiplex PCR. The data show around 2.1 million clones, roughly 91% seen once. Naive CD8 cells were CD45RO-negative, positively selected for CCR7, excluding terminally differentiated effector memory CD45RA+ cells. The CDR3 has 15 amino acids. Per germline, CDR1 MGHRA and CDR2 YSYEKL. V was pared by 5 bases and J by 6 bases, with 10 bases of the junction left unmatched. The receptor was isolated from a man aged 18 to 30 in good health. Some clones in this sample may be carry-over from other donors' samples. V usage is TRBV4-1 and J usage is TRBJ2-1, with 7 nucleotides matching TRBD1. Sequencing was carried out using naive CD8+ T cells from PBMCs. In DNA form, the CDR3 reads TGCGCCAGCAGCTATCGGGACAGTAGCGTCAATGAGCAGTTCTTC. Translating it yields CASSYRDSSVNEQFF.